This T cell receptor beta chain was sequenced in a study of blood T cells in healthy people across ages. The authors ran a second PCR of about 7 to 12 cycles using a sample-barcoded 5' primer and a J-beta primer mix. MiXCR, run by TCRdb on the 5' RACE reads, gives a single entry per CDR3 protein. This table has 1.2 million to 1.5 million distinct CDR3 sequences, around two fifths appearing once. The V and J ends lost 0 bases and 8 bases respectively, with 7 bases between them. The CDR3 extends over 12 amino acids. Germline V lookup: CDR1 SGHDN, CDR2 FVKESK. This chain links TRBV14 with TRBJ1-2, with D unclear. The sequencing sample was made of blood. The sequence derives from a woman aged 18-29 years in good health. The CDR3 DNA reads TGTGCCAGCAGCCAAGAGTCGTGGGGCTACACCTTC. This encodes CASSQESWGYTF.